Listed below are T cell receptor beta chains from one sample, sequenced in a study of T cells in Graves' hyperthyroidism and ophthalmopathy. TCRdb passed the multiplex PCR reads through MiXCR, listing each CDR3 protein once. The sample consists of a few hundred thousand distinct CDR3 sequences, roughly 13% of them appearing once. The sample consisted of blood. These receptors all come from a woman aged 18 to 35 with Graves' hyperthyroidism. Both conserved end residues are part of each CDR3. D genes are given only for firm matches. A clone size is listed for some rows: how often the clone was seen (once, few, many), or a class if it is expanded.

clone size: many
V gene: TRBV7-9
J gene: TRBJ2-7
D gene: NA
CDR3 protein: CASSDGDMGPYEQYF
CDR3 DNA: TGTGCCAGCAGCGACGGTGATATGGGCCCCTACGAGCAGTACTTC

clone size: many
V gene: TRBV3-1
J gene: TRBJ2-3
D gene: NA
CDR3 protein: CASSQDTSWESDTQYF
CDR3 DNA: TGTGCCAGCAGCCAAGATACTAGCTGGGAGTCAGATACGCAGTATTTT

clone size: NA
V gene: TRBV3-1
J gene: TRBJ2-7
D gene: NA
CDR3 protein: CASSPRGEVGEQYF
CDR3 DNA: TGTGCCAGCAGCCCCCGTGGGGAGGTAGGCGAGCAGTACTTC

clone size: many
V gene: TRBV27
J gene: TRBJ1-1
D gene: NA
CDR3 protein: CASSPPGATEAFF
CDR3 DNA: TGTGCCAGCAGTCCCCCCGGGGCCACTGAAGCTTTCTTT

clone size: NA
V gene: TRBV19
J gene: TRBJ2-2
D gene: NA
CDR3 protein: CASSKTGEGTGELFF
CDR3 DNA: TGTGCCAGTAGTAAGACAGGCGAGGGGACCGGGGAGCTGTTTTTT

clone size: few
V gene: TRBV19
J gene: TRBJ1-5
D gene: TRBD1
CDR3 protein: CASSRVGAGGQPQHF
CDR3 DNA: TGTGCCAGTAGCCGCGTAGGGGCAGGGGGTCAGCCCCAGCATTTT

clone size: many
V gene: TRBV27
J gene: TRBJ2-7
D gene: NA
CDR3 protein: CASSFGVGLYEQYF
CDR3 DNA: TGTGCCAGCAGTTTTGGGGTGGGGCTCTACGAGCAGTACTTC

clone size: NA
V gene: TRBV4-2
J gene: TRBJ1-2
D gene: TRBD1
CDR3 protein: CASSQDTPGGGIYGYTF
CDR3 DNA: TGTGCCAGCAGCCAAGATACCCCAGGGGGCGGTATCTATGGCTACACCTTC

clone size: NA
V gene: TRBV5-1
J gene: TRBJ2-5
D gene: TRBD1
CDR3 protein: CASSSGQLETQYF
CDR3 DNA: TGCGCCAGCAGCTCGGGACAGTTAGAGACCCAGTACTTC

clone size: many
V gene: TRBV7-8
J gene: TRBJ2-1
D gene: NA
CDR3 protein: CASSSAPLASYNEQFF
CDR3 DNA: TGTGCCAGCAGCTCAGCGCCCCTGGCATCCTACAATGAGCAGTTCTTC

clone size: many
V gene: TRBV27
J gene: TRBJ2-3
D gene: NA
CDR3 protein: CASSSRTRLGDTQYF
CDR3 DNA: TGTGCCAGCAGTTCCCGGACACGCCTGGGGGATACGCAGTATTTT

clone size: NA
V gene: TRBV7-2
J gene: TRBJ2-2
D gene: NA
CDR3 protein: CASSLAQRDTGELFF
CDR3 DNA: TGTGCCAGCAGCTTAGCCCAGAGAGACACCGGGGAGCTGTTTTTT

clone size: few
V gene: TRBV16
J gene: TRBJ1-5
D gene: NA
CDR3 protein: CASSQSKSRGNQPQHF
CDR3 DNA: TGTGCCAGCAGCCAATCGAAGTCGAGAGGCAATCAGCCCCAGCATTTT

clone size: NA
V gene: TRBV6-2/TRBV6-3
J gene: TRBJ2-1
D gene: NA
CDR3 protein: CASSYRGADNEQFF
CDR3 DNA: TGTGCCAGCAGTTATAGAGGGGCAGACAATGAGCAGTTCTTC

clone size: many
V gene: TRBV5-1
J gene: TRBJ1-1
D gene: NA
CDR3 protein: CASSLYGQGNTEAFF
CDR3 DNA: TGCGCCAGCAGCTTGTATGGTCAGGGGAACACTGAAGCTTTCTTT

clone size: many
V gene: TRBV3-1
J gene: TRBJ2-5
D gene: NA
CDR3 protein: CASSQVMNSQETQYF
CDR3 DNA: TGTGCCAGCAGCCAAGTAATGAACAGCCAAGAGACCCAGTACTTC

clone size: NA
V gene: TRBV28
J gene: TRBJ2-5
D gene: NA
CDR3 protein: CASRSTGRNLQETQYF
CDR3 DNA: TGTGCCAGCAGATCTACCGGACGGAATCTCCAAGAGACCCAGTACTTC

clone size: many
V gene: TRBV12-5
J gene: TRBJ2-3
D gene: NA
CDR3 protein: CASGGQAGSTDTQYF
CDR3 DNA: TGTGCTAGTGGCGGCCAGGCGGGGAGCACAGATACGCAGTATTTT

clone size: many
V gene: TRBV6-2/TRBV6-3
J gene: TRBJ2-1
D gene: NA
CDR3 protein: CASLQRAGPLHNEQFF
CDR3 DNA: TGTGCCAGCTTACAACGGGCAGGGCCTCTCCACAATGAGCAGTTCTTC

clone size: many
V gene: TRBV20-1
J gene: TRBJ2-7
D gene: NA
CDR3 protein: CSATTFRDEFSQQYF
CDR3 DNA: TGCAGTGCTACCACATTCCGGGATGAATTTTCACAGCAGTACTTC

clone size: few
V gene: TRBV4-1
J gene: TRBJ2-7
D gene: TRBD2
CDR3 protein: CASSQDRGSGRDPYEQYF
CDR3 DNA: TGCGCCAGCAGCCAAGATCGGGGCAGCGGGAGGGACCCCTACGAGCAGTACTTC

clone size: few
V gene: TRBV7-3
J gene: TRBJ2-2
D gene: NA
CDR3 protein: CASRAAGNTGELFF
CDR3 DNA: TGTGCCAGCAGAGCAGCAGGAAACACCGGGGAGCTGTTTTTT

clone size: few
V gene: TRBV28
J gene: TRBJ1-2
D gene: NA
CDR3 protein: CASNQGNYGYTF
CDR3 DNA: TGTGCCAGCAACCAGGGAAACTATGGCTACACCTTC

clone size: many
V gene: TRBV20-1
J gene: TRBJ1-1
D gene: NA
CDR3 protein: CSARSRRGGAYTEAFF
CDR3 DNA: TGCAGTGCTAGATCCAGACGGGGGGGCGCGTACACTGAAGCTTTCTTT

clone size: many
V gene: TRBV27
J gene: TRBJ2-1
D gene: NA
CDR3 protein: CASSLATPYHNEQFF
CDR3 DNA: TGTGCCAGCAGTTTAGCGACTCCCTACCACAATGAGCAGTTCTTC

clone size: many
V gene: TRBV7-9
J gene: TRBJ2-7
D gene: NA
CDR3 protein: CASTRGLGDFYEQYF
CDR3 DNA: TGTGCCAGCACCCGCGGTTTGGGGGATTTCTACGAGCAGTACTTC

clone size: NA
V gene: TRBV10-3
J gene: TRBJ2-1
D gene: NA
CDR3 protein: CAISVDGGSYNEQFF
CDR3 DNA: TGTGCCATCAGTGTCGACGGGGGCTCATACAATGAGCAGTTCTTC

clone size: NA
V gene: TRBV20-1
J gene: TRBJ2-5
D gene: TRBD2
CDR3 protein: CSASRLAGQETQYF
CDR3 DNA: TGCAGTGCTTCCAGACTAGCGGGGCAAGAGACCCAGTACTTC

clone size: many
V gene: TRBV12-3/TRBV12-4
J gene: TRBJ2-5
D gene: NA
CDR3 protein: CASSRTRWETQYF
CDR3 DNA: TGTGCCAGCAGCCGAACCCGATGGGAGACCCAGTACTTC

clone size: many
V gene: TRBV12-3/TRBV12-4
J gene: TRBJ1-2
D gene: NA
CDR3 protein: CASSFTSQGPGYTF
CDR3 DNA: TGTGCCAGCAGTTTTACGTCACAGGGCCCTGGCTACACCTTC